Listed below are T cell receptor beta chains from one sample, sequenced in a study of T cells in localized non-small cell lung cancer. TCRdb's table, derived via immunoSEQ multiplex PCR, lists solely in-frame clones and lacks some. This table holds 35,000 to 45,000 clones, 80% to 85% found once. The source material was peripheral blood mononuclear cells, sampled before any cancer treatment. These TCRs come from a male donor older than 55 with stage II lung adenocarcinoma. Each CDR3 is given with its conserved first and last residue. The D gene is left open where the match is weak. Some rows have no size entry. The others give once, few or many, or a class for an expanded clone.

j_call | v_call | d_call | clone_size | cdr3_nt | cdr3_aa
TRBJ2-7 | TRBV2 | NA | NA | TGTGCCAGCAGTGAAATAACCCCCTACGAGCAGTACTTC | CASSEITPYEQYF
TRBJ1-2 | TRBV27 | TRBD1 | NA | TGTGCCAGCAGTAGAGGGACAGGGAGCTATGGCTACACCTTC | CASSRGTGSYGYTF
TRBJ2-1 | TRBV18 | TRBD2 | NA | TGTGCCAGCTCACCGAGCGGGAGGGAGGGTGAGCAGTTCTTC | CASSPSGREGEQFF
TRBJ2-7 | TRBV12-1 | NA | NA | TGTGCCAGCAGCTTTGGCGGGAGAAGGAACGAGCAGTACTTC | CASSFGGRRNEQYF
TRBJ2-1 | TRBV7-9 | TRBD2 | once | TGTGCCAGCAGCCTCCGGACTAGCGGGAGGCTTAGGGGACATGAGCAGTTCTTC | CASSLRTSGRLRGHEQFF
TRBJ2-4 | TRBV27 | NA | NA | TGTGCCAGCAGGGCGGCAGGCCTTCAGGAGAACATTCAGTACTTC | CASRAAGLQENIQYF
TRBJ2-5 | TRBV19 | TRBD1 | few | TGTGCCAGTAGTCCGACAGGGAAAGAGACCCAGTACTTC | CASSPTGKETQYF
TRBJ1-1 | TRBV28 | NA | once | TGTGCCAGCAGTTTTGATTTGAGAACTGAAGCTTTCTTT | CASSFDLRTEAFF
TRBJ2-1 | TRBV5-5 | TRBD1 | NA | TGTGCCAGCAGCTTAAAGGACAGGGGTAATGAGCAGTTCTTC | CASSLKDRGNEQFF
TRBJ1-1 | TRBV2 | NA | NA | TGTGCCAGCAGTCCACACTTACAGGGGAACACTGAAGCTTTCTTT | CASSPHLQGNTEAFF
TRBJ1-4 | TRBV5-1 | TRBD1 | NA | TGCGCCAGCAGCCCCCCGACAGGGGAGGCAAAACTGTTTTTT | CASSPPTGEAKLFF
TRBJ1-1 | TRBV7-2 | TRBD1 | NA | TGTGCCAGCACCCCAGGGGGCGTGAGTTGGACTGAAGCTTTCTTT | CASTPGGVSWTEAFF
TRBJ2-1 | TRBV10-3 | NA | NA | TGTGCCATCAGTGAGCTCGGTAGCTCCTACAATGAGCAGTTCTTC | CAISELGSSYNEQFF
TRBJ2-4 | TRBV27 | TRBD2 | NA | TGTGCCACTCAGGGGCTAGCGGGAGGGCCGATAGAGGTTCAGTACTTC | CATQGLAGGPIEVQYF
TRBJ2-3 | TRBV9 | TRBD1 | NA | TGTGCCAGCAGCGTCCGGGACAGGGGGGCAGATACGCAGTATTTT | CASSVRDRGADTQYF
TRBJ2-1 | TRBV6-1 | NA | NA | TGTGCCAGCAGTGACGAGGGTTGGTCCTACAATGAGCAGTTCTTC | CASSDEGWSYNEQFF
TRBJ2-2 | TRBV5-6 | TRBD2 | NA | TGTGCCAGCAGCGAACTAGCGGGAGGAGTCGCCGGGGAGCTGTTTTTT | CASSELAGGVAGELFF
TRBJ1-1 | TRBV4-3 | NA | NA | TGCGCCAGCAGCCAAGAGGGTCCCGGGAACACTGAAGCTTTCTTT | CASSQEGPGNTEAFF
TRBJ2-1 | TRBV19 | NA | NA | TGTGCCAGTAGTACCAGACTTGGTGCGTACAATGAGCAGTTCTTC | CASSTRLGAYNEQFF
TRBJ1-4 | TRBV6-5 | NA | few | TGTGCCAGCAGGAACCCGAGGGGATTAGAAAAACTGTTTTTT | CASRNPRGLEKLFF
TRBJ2-2 | TRBV28 | NA | NA | TGTGCCAGCAGCCTCCCGGGTAGCGGCCGACCCGGGGAGCTGTTTTTT | CASSLPGSGRPGELFF
TRBJ2-5 | TRBV4-2 | NA | NA | TGTGCCAGCAGCCATCGGACAGCATCGGAGACCCAGTACTTC | CASSHRTASETQYF
TRBJ1-1 | TRBV7-2 | NA | NA | TGTGCCAGCAGCTTATTTGAGGGTTTAACTGAAGCTTTCTTT | CASSLFEGLTEAFF
TRBJ2-6 | TRBV5-4 | NA | NA | TGTGCCAGCAGCTTGGAAGCTACTGGGGCCAACGTCCTGACTTTC | CASSLEATGANVLTF
TRBJ2-7 | TRBV19 | TRBD1 | NA | TGTGCCAGTAGTACCGGACAGGGGATCTACGAGCAGTACTTC | CASSTGQGIYEQYF
TRBJ2-7 | TRBV11-2 | TRBD2 | few | TGTGCCAGCAGCCCCGACGGGCTAGCGGGCGAGCAGTACTTC | CASSPDGLAGEQYF
TRBJ2-1 | TRBV20-1 | NA | NA | TGCAGTGTTCCACTGCTGAATGAGCAGTTCTTC | CSVPLLNEQFF
TRBJ2-1 | TRBV11-2 | NA | NA | TGTGCCAGCAGCCCCGCCTTTTTTGGAGGCAATGAGCAGTTCTTC | CASSPAFFGGNEQFF
TRBJ1-1 | TRBV27 | NA | NA | TGTGCCAGCAGTCCCTACACTTCCAGGGGCACTGAAGCTTTCTTT | CASSPYTSRGTEAFF
TRBJ2-1 | TRBV10-3 | NA | NA | TGTGCCATCAGTGGGGAGCGGGACAATGAGCAGTTCTTC | CAISGERDNEQFF
TRBJ1-1 | TRBV20-1 | NA | few | TGCAGTGCTAGGGCCGATTTTACGGCTTTCTTT | CSARADFTAFF
TRBJ1-1 | TRBV7-9 | NA | NA | TGTGCCAGCAGCTTGACAGGATCTTACACTGAAGCTTTCTTT | CASSLTGSYTEAFF
TRBJ1-1 | TRBV27 | NA | NA | TGTGCCAGCAGTTCGAGGGGGATCGGTGAAGCTTTCTTT | CASSSRGIGEAFF
TRBJ1-5 | TRBV10-3 | NA | NA | TGTGCCATCAGTGCCGAGTATAGCAATCAGCCCCAGCATTTT | CAISAEYSNQPQHF
TRBJ1-1 | TRBV7-8 | NA | NA | TGTGCCAGCAGCCCCCAGGGCTCCCAGGGCACTGAAGCTTTCTTT | CASSPQGSQGTEAFF
TRBJ1-1 | TRBV6-4 | NA | once | TGTGCCAGCAGCAACAAAGGGAACACTGAAGCTTTCTTT | CASSNKGNTEAFF
TRBJ2-7 | TRBV5-1 | NA | NA | TGCGCCAGCAGCCTGAGAGTGGCGGCCGACGAGCAGTACTTC | CASSLRVAADEQYF
TRBJ2-2 | TRBV29-1 | NA | once | TGCAGCGTTGTAGATTCGTACCTCTCCACCGGGGAGCTGTTTTTT | CSVVDSYLSTGELFF
TRBJ2-3 | TRBV19 | NA | NA | TGTGCCAGTAGTATAGGCCCGGGAACGGATACGCAGTATTTT | CASSIGPGTDTQYF
TRBJ2-1 | TRBV7-2 | TRBD2 | NA | TGTGCCAGCAGCCCCCGCGGACTAGCGGGAGGGGTTAATGAGCAGTTCTTC | CASSPRGLAGGVNEQFF
TRBJ2-6 | TRBV6-5 | NA | NA | TGTGCCAGCAGTCTAGGGTTCTCTGGGGCCAACGTCCTGACTTTC | CASSLGFSGANVLTF
TRBJ1-1 | TRBV7-2 | TRBD1 | NA | TGTGCCAGCAGCTTAGGGACAGGGGAAAAAGCTTTCTTT | CASSLGTGEKAFF